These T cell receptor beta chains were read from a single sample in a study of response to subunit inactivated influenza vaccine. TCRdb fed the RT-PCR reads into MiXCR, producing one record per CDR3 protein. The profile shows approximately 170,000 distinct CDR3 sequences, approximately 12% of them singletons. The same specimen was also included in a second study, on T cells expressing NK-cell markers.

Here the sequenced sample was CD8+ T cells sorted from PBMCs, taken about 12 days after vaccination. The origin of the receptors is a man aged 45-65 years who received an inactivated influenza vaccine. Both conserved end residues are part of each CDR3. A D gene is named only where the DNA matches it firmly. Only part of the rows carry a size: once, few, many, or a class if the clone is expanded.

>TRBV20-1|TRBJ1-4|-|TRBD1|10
CSATGEKLFF
TGCAGTGCGACAGGGGAAAAACTGTTTTTT
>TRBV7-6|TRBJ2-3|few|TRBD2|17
CASSLLLISGSTDTQYF
TGTGCCAGCAGCTTGCTTTTGATTAGCGGGAGCACAGATACGCAGTATTTT
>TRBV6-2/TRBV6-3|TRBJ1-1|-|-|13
CASSYSEHTEAFF
TGTGCCAGCAGTTACTCGGAACACACTGAAGCTTTCTTT
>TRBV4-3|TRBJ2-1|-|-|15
CASSQAWDSYNEQFF
TGCGCCAGCAGCCAAGCCTGGGACTCCTACAATGAGCAGTTCTTC
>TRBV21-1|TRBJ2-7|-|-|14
CASSKVGVGYEQYF
TGTGCCAGCAGCAAAGTTGGGGTTGGCTACGAGCAGTACTTC
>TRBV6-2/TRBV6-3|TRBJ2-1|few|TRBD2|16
CASSYYGGGGYNEQFF
TGTGCCAGCAGTTACTACGGCGGGGGGGGTTACAATGAGCAGTTCTTC
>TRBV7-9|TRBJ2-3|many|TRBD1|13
CAKTGQGADTQYF
TGTGCCAAAACCGGACAGGGAGCAGATACGCAGTATTTT
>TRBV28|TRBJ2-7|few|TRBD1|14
CASSFLGTGAEQYF
TGTGCCAGCAGTTTCCTAGGGACAGGGGCCGAGCAGTACTTC
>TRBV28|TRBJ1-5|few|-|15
CASSLGSYSNQPQHF
TGTGCCAGCAGTTTAGGGTCCTATAGCAATCAGCCCCAGCATTTT
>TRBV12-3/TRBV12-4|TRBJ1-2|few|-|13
CASSPGGGNGYTF
TGTGCCAGCAGTCCCGGAGGGGGGAACGGCTACACCTTC
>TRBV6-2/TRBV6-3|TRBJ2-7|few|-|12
CASSYQGYEQYF
TGTGCCAGCAGTTACCAGGGCTACGAGCAGTACTTC
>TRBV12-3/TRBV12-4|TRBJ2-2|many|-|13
CASSYGFTGELFF
TGTGCCAGCAGTTATGGGTTCACCGGGGAGCTGTTTTTT
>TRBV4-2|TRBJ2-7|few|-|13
CASSQDLIYEQYF
TGTGCCAGCAGCCAAGATTTAATCTACGAGCAGTACTTC
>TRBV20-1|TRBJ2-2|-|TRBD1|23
CSARVPGQATFRGAAGNTGELFF
TGCAGTGCTAGAGTCCCCGGACAGGCAACTTTCCGCGGCGCCGCGGGGAACACCGGGGAGCTGTTTTTT
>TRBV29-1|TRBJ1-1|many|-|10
CSVVDREAFF
TGCAGCGTCGTGGATAGAGAAGCTTTCTTT
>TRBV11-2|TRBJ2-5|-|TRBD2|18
CASSLVPAGGLGGETQYF
TGTGCCAGCAGCTTAGTTCCAGCGGGGGGGCTGGGGGGAGAGACCCAGTACTTC
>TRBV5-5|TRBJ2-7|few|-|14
CASSFRDGTYEQYF
TGTGCCAGCAGCTTTAGGGACGGAACCTACGAGCAGTACTTC
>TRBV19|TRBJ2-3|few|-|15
CASSEKGVDTDTQYF
TGTGCCAGTAGTGAGAAAGGGGTCGACACAGATACGCAGTATTTT
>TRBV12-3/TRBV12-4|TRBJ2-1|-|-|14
CASSLALQPNGQFF
TGTGCCAGCAGTTTAGCGCTCCAACCTAATGGGCAGTTCTTC
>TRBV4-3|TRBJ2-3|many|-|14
CASSQNGGGDTQYF
TGCGCCAGCAGCCAAAATGGAGGGGGGGATACGCAGTATTTT
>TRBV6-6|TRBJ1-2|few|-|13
CASSYLQGQGYTF
TGTGCCAGCAGTTACCTGCAGGGACAAGGCTACACCTTC
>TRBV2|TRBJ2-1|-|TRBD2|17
CASSNGTSGYTGNEQFF
TGTGCCAGCAGCAACGGAACTAGCGGGTATACAGGCAATGAGCAGTTCTTC
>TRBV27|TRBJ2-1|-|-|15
CASSPSRDSYNEQFF
TGTGCCAGCAGTCCAAGCAGGGATTCCTACAATGAGCAGTTCTTC
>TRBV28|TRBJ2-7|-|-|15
CASSPPGRTVYEQYF
TGTGCCAGCAGCCCCCCCGGGCGGACTGTATACGAGCAGTACTTC
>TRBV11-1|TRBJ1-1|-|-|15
CASSWARSGNTEAFF
TGTGCCAGCAGCTGGGCTCGTTCCGGGAACACTGAAGCTTTCTTT
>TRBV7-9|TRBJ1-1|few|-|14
CASSLAGTPTEAFF
TGTGCCAGCAGCTTGGCGGGCACTCCCACTGAAGCTTTCTTT
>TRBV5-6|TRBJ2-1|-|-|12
CASSYPLYEQFF
TGTGCCAGCAGCTACCCCCTTTATGAGCAGTTCTTC
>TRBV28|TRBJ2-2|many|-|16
CASSFTTPANTGELFF
TGTGCCAGCAGTTTTACAACACCGGCGAACACCGGGGAGCTGTTTTTT
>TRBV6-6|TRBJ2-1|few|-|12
CANGGRYNEQFF
TGTGCCAACGGCGGACGCTACAATGAGCAGTTCTTC
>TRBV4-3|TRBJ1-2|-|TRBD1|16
CASSQADRGWDYGYTF
TGCGCCAGCAGCCAGGCCGACAGGGGCTGGGACTATGGCTACACCTTC
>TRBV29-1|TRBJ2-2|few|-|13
CSVEDPYTGELFF
TGCAGCGTTGAAGATCCATACACCGGGGAGCTGTTTTTT